The next 20 T cell receptor beta chains were all read from a single sample in a study of CD8 T cells in ankylosing spondylitis. General study points: Ankylosing spondylitis blood appeared to carry a characteristic TCR beta motif of under ten highly homologous variants.

The antigens these receptors bind are not known. MiXCR, run by TCRdb on the 5' RACE reads, gives a single entry per CDR3 protein. This sample carries about 500,000 distinct CDR3 sequences, approximately 11% of them seen once, and the ten largest clones take 6.8%. Sequencing was done on a sample of blood, either unsorted or a sorted T cell fraction (not recorded which). These receptors came from a male donor with ankylosing spondylitis.

This clonotype was observed a few times. The V gene is TRBV20-1, the J gene TRBJ2-5, with 9 bases that match TRBD1. The V segment lost 6 bases and the J segment 5 bases; nucleotides outside the gene matches: 4. Per germline, CDR1 DFQATT and CDR2 SNEGSKA (reference sequence). CDR3 length equals 12 residues. CDR3 nucleotides: TGCAGTGCACTCGGACAGGGGGAGACCCAGTACTTC. This sequence encodes CSALGQGETQYF.

There are many counts of this clonotype. The chain employs TRBV29-1 and TRBJ2-5; a weak D match, TRBD2 (6 bases). V was trimmed by 2 bases and J by 5 bases, leaving 12 bases between them. The CDR3 length is 13 residues. Germline assignment: CDR1 SQVTM and CDR2 ANQGSEA. Here the CDR3 DNA reads TGCAGCGTTGAAACGGAGGGGAGGGAGACCCAGTACTTC. It translates to CSVETEGRETQYF. Based on the CDR3 plus reference TRBV29-1 and TRBJ2-5, the full variable domain is SAVISQKPSRDICQRGTSLTIQCQVDSQVTMMFWYRQQPGQSLTLIATANQGSEATYESGFVIDKFPISRPNLTFSTLTVSNMSPEDSSIYLCSVETEGRETQYFGPGTRLLVL.

J is TRBJ1-1 and V is TRBV5-1; a possible D gene is TRBD1 (5 bases). The CDR3 has 15 residues. Trimming shortened V by 4 bases and J by 3 bases, and 16 bases separated the two germline ends. The germline V gene has CDR1 SGHRS and CDR2 YFSETQ. Written as DNA, the CDR3 is TGCGCCAGCAGCCCGCAGGGAGGGAGTTACACTGAAGCTTTCTTT. The encoded protein is CASSPQGGSYTEAFF.

There are many counts of this clonotype. V is TRBV27 and J is TRBJ1-1; the D gene is possibly TRBD1 (6 bases). The CDR3 extends over 15 amino acids. Germline lookup yields CDR1 MNHEY and CDR2 SMNVEV (reference sequence). V was cut by 4 bases and J by 3 bases, with 15 bases left in between. This CDR3 is CASSSPPGADTEAFF. The CDR3 DNA sequence: TGTGCCAGCAGTTCGCCTCCGGGGGCGGACACTGAAGCTTTCTTT.

This clonotype has just a few counts. V usage is TRBV29-1 and J usage is TRBJ1-4; weak D call: TRBD1 (5 bases). The CDR3 sequence is 13 residues long. Trimming removed 5 bases at V and 7 bases at J, with 14 bases between. Germline V gives CDR1 SQVTM, CDR2 ANQGSEA. CDR3 sequence: CSVRAGQGEKLFF. CDR3 nucleotides: TGCAGCGTTAGGGCAGGCCAGGGTGAAAAACTGTTTTTT. The full variable domain, rest sourced from reference TRBV29-1 and TRBJ1-4, is SAVISQKPSRDICQRGTSLTIQCQVDSQVTMMFWYRQQPGQSLTLIATANQGSEATYESGFVIDKFPISRPNLTFSTLTVSNMSPEDSSIYLCSVRAGQGEKLFFGSGTQLSVL.

The chain combines TRBV27 with TRBJ2-5, with D possibly being TRBD1 (5 bases). Trimming took 9 bases from V and 5 from J, leaving 31 bases between them. The CDR3 extends over 18 amino acids. Germline V gene sequence: CDR1 MNHEY, CDR2 SMNVEV (reference sequence). CDR3 bases: TGTGCCAGAAAACTCAGCAGTTTATACCCAGGGAAGAAGGAGACCCAGTACTTC. Encoded protein: CARKLSSLYPGKKETQYF.

In its sample, this clonotype was seen many times. The chain couples TRBV7-9 to TRBJ2-5; TRBD1 might be the D (7 bases). Germline lookup yields CDR1 SEHNR and CDR2 FQNEAQ (reference sequence). CDR3 length: 17 residues. Trimming stripped 1 base from V and 2 bases from J, with 17 bases between. CDR3 nucleotides: TGTGCCAGCAGCTTAGTCGTCGCAGGGGGGACACAAGAGACCCAGTACTTC. It codes for CASSLVVAGGTQETQYF.

The chain couples TRBV5-1 to TRBJ2-5; the D gene is possibly TRBD2 (5 bases). This CDR3 contains 14 residues. Trimming took 4 bases from V and 5 from J, leaving 15 bases between them. The germline V gene encodes CDR1 SGHRS and CDR2 YFSETQ. The CDR3 DNA reads TGCGCCAGCAGCCAGCTCGCCCCGGGGGAGACCCAGTACTTC. It encodes CASSQLAPGETQYF.

This clonotype was observed many times. The chain employs TRBV24-1 and TRBJ2-7, with D maybe TRBD2 (5 bases). The CDR3 spans 14 residues. Germline V gene lookup returns CDR1 KGHDR and CDR2 SFDVKD. Trimming cost V 3 bases and J 0 bases, with 8 bases left between them. CDR3 sequence reads: CATSDPSGSYEQYF. Written as DNA, the CDR3 is TGTGCCACCAGTGATCCCAGCGGCTCCTACGAGCAGTACTTC.

This chain joins TRBV7-2 and TRBJ2-1; 11 bases fit TRBD2. The length of the CDR3 is 16 residues. CDR1 and CDR2 from the germline V gene are SGHTA and FQGNSA. V lost 1 base to trimming and J lost 6 bases; unmatched junction nucleotides: 5. The CDR3 protein is CASSLGIAGGSNEQFF. CDR3 DNA: TGTGCCAGCAGCTTAGGGATAGCGGGAGGGTCCAATGAGCAGTTCTTC.

The CDR3: CASSTGTGVYEQYF. DNA for the CDR3: TGTGCCAGCAGCACGGGGACAGGGGTCTACGAGCAGTACTTC. J is TRBJ2-7 and V is TRBV11-2; 10 bases are a match to TRBD1. The ends lost 5 bases at V and 3 bases at J; junction bases unmatched: 4. This CDR3 has 14 residues. CDR1 and CDR2 (germline): SGHAT, FQNNGV.

In this sample, this clonotype turned up many times. The rearrangement uses TRBV5-1 and TRBJ2-7; 7 bases are shared with TRBD2. This CDR3 has 14 residues. V trimming: 0 bases; J trimming: 4 bases; junction bases outside the gene matches: 4. Germline loops: CDR1 SGHRS, CDR2 YFSETQ. CDR3 coding DNA: TGCGCCAGCAGCTTGGCAGGGAGGGCTTACGAGCAGTACTTC. Its protein is CASSLAGRAYEQYF.

V is TRBV7-2 and J is TRBJ2-1; 8 positions match TRBD2. This CDR3 is built from 15 residues. The germline V gene encodes CDR1 SGHTA and CDR2 FQGNSA. Trimming cost V 5 bases and J 5 bases; bases outside gene matches: 8. The CDR3 nucleotides read TGTGCCAGCAGCCCCACCGGGACTAGGGACAATGAGCAGTTCTTC. Protein: CASSPTGTRDNEQFF.

The V gene is TRBV5-4, the J gene TRBJ2-3; 7 bases match TRBD2. The CDR3 runs to 15 residues. Unmatched junction bases numbered 9, after V lost 4 bases and J lost 4 bases. Germline assignment: CDR1 SGHNT and CDR2 YYREEE (reference sequence). In DNA, the CDR3 is TGTGCCAGCAGCCCGGGACTACCGAGCCCAGATACGCAGTATTTT. Its protein product is CASSPGLPSPDTQYF.

This clonotype was counted at least ten times. V gene TRBV5-1 combines with J gene TRBJ2-1; 8 bases are shared with TRBD1. This CDR3 is 15 amino acids long. The germline V gene encodes CDR1 SGHRS and CDR2 YFSETQ. V gave up 4 bases and J gave up 0 bases; unmatched junction bases: 3. The CDR3 is CASSPQGASYNEQFF. The CDR3 region has the DNA TGCGCCAGCAGCCCTCAGGGGGCCTCCTACAATGAGCAGTTCTTC.

In this sample, this clonotype turned up a few times. The chain is built from TRBV5-1 and TRBJ2-5; 10 bases are shared with TRBD1. The CDR3 is 16 residues long. V dropped 2 bases and J dropped 1; count of bases not matched to a gene: 5. Germline values: CDR1 SGHRS, CDR2 YFSETQ. In nucleotides, the CDR3 is TGCGCCAGCAGCTTACCCGGGACAGGGGCCCAAGAGACCCAGTACTTC. Its protein product is CASSLPGTGAQETQYF. The whole variable domain, remainder taken from reference TRBV5-1 and TRBJ2-5, is KAGVTQTPRYLIKTRGQQVTLSCSPISGHRSVSWYQQTPGQGLQFLFEYFSETQRNKGNFPGRFSGRQFSNSRSEMNVSTLELGDSALYLCASSLPGTGAQETQYFGPGTRLLVL.

The sample holds a few counts of this clonotype. The chain recombines TRBV12-3 or TRBV12-4 with TRBJ1-1; D possibly corresponds to TRBD1 (5 bases). V was clipped by 7 bases and J by 5 bases, with 14 bases between them. The CDR3 contains 13 residues. CDR3 sequence reads: CASTHRGITEAFF. CDR3 bases: TGTGCCAGCACCCACCGGGGGATAACTGAAGCTTTCTTT.

This clonotype was seen only a few times. The chain uses TRBV18 and TRBJ1-6; maybe TRBD1 (5 bases). This CDR3 is 17 amino acids long. V shed 2 bases and J shed 7 bases, with 18 bases lying between them. Germline CDR1 reads KGHSH; CDR2 reads LQKENI. The CDR3 sequence is CASSPAWLGGLNSPLHF. The CDR3 nucleotides are TGTGCCAGCTCACCAGCGTGGCTGGGGGGACTAAATTCACCCCTCCACTTT.

V and J are TRBV12-5 and TRBJ2-5; D is possibly TRBD2 (6 bases). The ends were cut back, 6 bases at V and 4 bases at J, with 18 bases in the middle. Germline lookup yields CDR1 LGHNT and CDR2 FRNRAP. This CDR3 is built from 15 residues. CDR3 sequence: CASGRSWGVRETQYF. CDR3 nucleotide sequence: TGTGCTAGTGGCCGCTCGTGGGGGGTCCGAGAGACCCAGTACTTC. The full variable domain, in which reference TRBV12-5 and TRBJ2-5 provide the parts outside the CDR3, is DARVTQTPRHKVTEMGQEVTMRCQPILGHNTVFWYRQTMMQGLELLAYFRNRAPLDDSGMPKDRFSAEMPDATLATLKIQPSEPRDSAVYFCASGRSWGVRETQYFGPGTRLLVL.

The chain joins TRBV3-1 to TRBJ2-1, with 11 bases that match TRBD2. The V gene's germline CDR1 is LGHDT and CDR2 YNNKEL (reference sequence). The V and J ends lost 0 bases and 13 bases, in that order; junction bases with no gene match: 8. This CDR3 region has 15 residues. CDR3 DNA sequence: TGTGCCAGCAGCCAAGAATTGGGACTAGCGGATGTACAGTTCTTC. Its translation: CASSQELGLADVQFF.